These 10 T cell receptor beta chains share one sample of origin, sequenced in a study of blood T cell repertoires in COVID-19. The assay was immunoSEQ multiplex PCR, and TCRdb's table has in-frame clones only and misses some. This table has some 97,000 clones, approximately 90% appearing once. Input material: peripheral blood. These receptor sequences come from a man in his 60s with acute or convalescent COVID-19.

This chain connects TRBV6-5 to TRBJ1-5; 9 bases align to TRBD1. CDR1 and CDR2 from the germline V gene are MNHEY and SVGAGI. V lost 2 bases and J lost 4; bases outside the gene matches: 6. The CDR3 extends over 16 amino acids. The CDR3 loop is CASSYGGTGTNQPQHF. CDR3 DNA sequence: TGTGCCAGCAGTTACGGGGGGACAGGGACTAATCAGCCCCAGCATTTT.

V and J are TRBV7-9 and TRBJ1-5; D is uncertain. Trimming took 5 bases from V and 4 from J, leaving 9 bases between them. The CDR3 has 13 residues. Germline lookup yields CDR1 SEHNR and CDR2 FQNEAQ (reference sequence). The CDR3, as DNA: TGTGCCAGCAGCCAGGACTGGAATCAGCCCCAGCATTTT. Translation gives CASSQDWNQPQHF. The full variable domain, in which reference TRBV7-9 and TRBJ1-5 provide the parts outside the CDR3, is DTGVSQNPRHKITKRGQNVTFRCDPISEHNRLYWYRQTLGQGPEFLTYFQNEAQLEKSRLLSDRFSAERPKGSFSTLEIQRTEQGDSAMYLCASSQDWNQPQHFGDGTRLSIL.

CDR3 DNA: TGTGCCTGGAGTGCCGGGGGAAGTACAAACGAGCAGTACTTC. The encoded protein is CAWSAGGSTNEQYF. This chain links TRBV30 with TRBJ2-7; D perhaps matches TRBD2 (6 bases). Trimming cost V 1 base and J 5 bases, with 15 bases left between them. The germline V gene encodes CDR1 GTSNPN and CDR2 SVGIG (reference sequence). CDR3 size: 14 residues. Based on the CDR3 plus reference TRBV30 and TRBJ2-7, the full variable domain is SQTIHQWPATLVQPVGSPLSLECTVEGTSNPNLYWYRQAAGRGLQLLFYSVGIGQISSEVPQNLSASRPQDRQFILSSKKLLLSDSGFYLCAWSAGGSTNEQYFGPGTRLTVT.

This clone was detected a few times. This chain connects TRBV18 to TRBJ1-4, with 7 positions matching TRBD1. From germline, CDR1 is KGHSH and CDR2 LQKENI. The CDR3 has 15 residues. Losses at the gene ends were 2 bases for V and 13 bases for J; bases not matched to a gene: 13. CDR3 nucleotides: TGTGCCAGCTCACCAATGCACAGGGGTGCCCCTGGACTGTTTTTT. Its protein is CASSPMHRGAPGLFF.

The chain has TRBV7-8 and TRBJ1-1; 10 bases are shared with TRBD1. Trimming at V came to 5 bases and at J to 4 bases, leaving 25 bases not matched to a gene. This CDR3 spans 21 amino acids. Germline CDR1 reads SGHVS; CDR2 reads FQNEAQ. DNA for the CDR3: TGTGCCAGCAGCCCGGGAATGAGACAGGGGGCTCGGGGGTTCGTGAGCACTGAAGCTTTCTTT. This encodes CASSPGMRQGARGFVSTEAFF.

In the case of this clone: The DNA is left out, because the CDR3 cannot be placed on it with certainty; the CDR3 is given as TCRdb lists it. V and J are TRBV27 and TRBJ2-5; the table's D call of TRBD2 was not tested on the DNA. Per germline, CDR1 MNHEY and CDR2 SMNVEV (reference sequence). Counting both end residues, the CDR3 totals 13 amino acids. This CDR3 reads CASSLSLRETQYF.

This clone was recorded a few times. DNA for the CDR3: TGTGCCAGCAGCTGGGCCAGAGATTACACCGGGGAGCTGTTTTTT. As protein: CASSWARDYTGELFF. V is TRBV7-9 and J is TRBJ2-2; no clear D. The CDR3 is made up of 15 amino acids. V was cut by 4 bases and J by 3 bases, with 12 bases left in between. Germline CDR1 and CDR2: SEHNR and FQNEAQ (reference sequence). Together with reference TRBV7-9 and TRBJ2-2, the CDR3 gives the full variable domain: DTGVSQNPRHKITKRGQNVTFRCDPISEHNRLYWYRQTLGQGPEFLTYFQNEAQLEKSRLLSDRFSAERPKGSFSTLEIQRTEQGDSAMYLCASSWARDYTGELFFGEGSRLTVL.

The V call is TRBV11-3, the J call TRBJ2-3; TRBD1 agrees at 7 bases. CDR1 and CDR2 from the germline V gene are SGHNT and YENEEA. Germline trimming cut 3 bases from V and 2 bases from J; bases unmatched to any gene: 2. The CDR3 contains 14 residues. CDR3 bases: TGTGCCAGCAGCTTTGGGACAGCCACAGATACGCAGTATTTT. It translates to CASSFGTATDTQYF.

The chain carries TRBV3-1 (or the pseudogene TRBV3-2) and TRBJ2-1; 8 positions match TRBD2. The germline V gene has CDR1 LGHDT and CDR2 YNNKEL (reference sequence). V dropped 4 bases and J dropped 4; count of bases not matched to a gene: 6. The length of the CDR3 is 15 residues. The CDR3 region is CASSLREGLYNEQFF. Written as DNA, the CDR3 is TGTGCCAGCAGCCTTCGGGAGGGCCTTTACAATGAGCAGTTCTTC.

As concerns this clone: At the DNA level, this CDR3 is encoded by other sequences in the same sample as well. J is TRBJ1-3 and V is TRBV5-1; 10 bases agree with TRBD1. The V gene end was trimmed by 4 bases and the J gene end by 1 base; junction bases not matched to a gene: 2. The CDR3 runs 15 residues. Germline CDR1 SGHRS, CDR2 YFSETQ. The CDR3 sequence: CASSRDRGSGNTIYF. CDR3 DNA sequence: TGCGCCAGCAGCAGGGACAGGGGATCTGGAAACACCATATATTTT.